What follows are 20 T cell receptor beta chains derived from one specimen sequenced in a study of T cell changes during pregnancy in multiple sclerosis. Here immunoSEQ multiplex PCR was the method, and the copy in TCRdb shows in-frame clones only, minus some. The repertoire has tens of thousands of clones, roughly nine tenths of them found once; the top ten carry 0.55% to 0.7%. The sequencing used CD4+ T cells from peripheral blood mononuclear cells, collected in the first trimester of pregnancy. These receptor sequences come from a female donor with multiple sclerosis, enrolled in a pregnancy study.

The chain has TRBV6-1 and TRBJ1-1, with TRBD1 matching 10 bases. The trim removed 2 bases at V and 4 bases at J, leaving 13 bases unmatched. The CDR3 extends over 18 amino acids. The V gene's germline CDR1 is MNHNS and CDR2 SASEGT. The CDR3 nucleotides read TGTGCCAGCAGTGAAAGGCGACAGGGGGCGCCGAGTGTCACTGAAGCTTTCTTT. It translates to CASSERRQGAPSVTEAFF.

This sequence joins TRBV9 and TRBJ2-7; tentatively, D is TRBD1 (6 bases). The CDR3 runs to 14 residues. Germline lookup yields CDR1 SGDLS and CDR2 YYNGEE. V gave up 4 bases and J gave up 6 bases, with 17 bases separating them. The CDR3 DNA follows: TGTGCCAGCAGCCCAGGGATAGCGACAGGCGAGCAGTACTTC. Amino acids: CASSPGIATGEQYF.

This clone was seen once. The chain employs TRBV2 and TRBJ1-4, with TRBD1 identical over 7 bases. V was pared by 5 bases and J by 2 bases, with 8 bases of the junction left unmatched. From germline, CDR1 is SNHLY and CDR2 FYNNEI. The CDR3 is 16 residues long. DNA of the CDR3: TGTGCCAGCAGTAAGAACGGACAGGTGACTAATGAAAAACTGTTTTTT. It encodes CASSKNGQVTNEKLFF.

The rearrangement links TRBV6-1 to TRBJ1-1, with D uncertain. Germline CDR1 and CDR2: MNHNS and SASEGT. The CDR3 length is 13 residues. V was clipped by 8 bases and J by 1 base, with 11 bases between them. In DNA, the CDR3 is TGTGCCAGCTCACCGGGTCGGAACACTGAAGCTTTCTTT. Its translation: CASSPGRNTEAFF.

V is TRBV6-1 and J is TRBJ1-4; D remains unclear. There are 14 residues in the CDR3. The germline CDR1 and CDR2 sequences are MNHNS and SASEGT. The germline V and J ends were trimmed by 8 bases and 0 bases, with 10 bases remaining between them. CDR3 in DNA: TGTGCCAGCGGAGCGGTTACAACTAATGAAAAACTGTTTTTT. The encoded protein is CASGAVTTNEKLFF.

The chain combines TRBV6-1 with TRBJ1-1; 7 positions match TRBD1. V dropped 5 bases and J dropped 4; count of bases not matched to a gene: 7. CDR1 and CDR2 from the germline V gene are MNHNS and SASEGT. The CDR3 length is 14 residues. The CDR3 DNA sequence: TGTGCCAGCAGTCTAACAGGGGTAGGCACTGAAGCTTTCTTT. It specifies CASSLTGVGTEAFF.

The table lists this clone with a count of one. The chain joins TRBV15 to TRBJ1-2, with a weak D call TRBD1 (6 bases). V lost 0 bases, J lost 3 bases, and 17 bases lay in between. Germline loops: CDR1 LNHNV, CDR2 YYDKDF (reference sequence). The CDR3 is made up of 17 amino acids. This CDR3 is CATSRDPGQTVYYGYTF. For the CDR3, the DNA is TGTGCCACCAGCAGAGATCCCGGACAGACCGTCTACTATGGCTACACCTTC.

As concerns this clone: The junction does not match germline at one end; this may be a read error. The J gene is TRBJ2-7, the V gene TRBV11-3; D is unclear. Germline V gives CDR1 SGHNT, CDR2 YENEEA. There are 14 residues in the CDR3. The CDR3 nucleotides are TGTGCCAGCAGTTTAGGGCTCTTTTTCGACGAGCAGTACTTC. It is translated as CASSLGLFFDEQYF. The variable domain in full, completed from reference TRBV11-3 and TRBJ2-7, reads EAGVVQSPRYKIIEKKQPVAFWCNPISGHNTLYWYLQNLGQGPELLIRYENEEAVDDSQLPKDRFSAERLKGVDSTLKIQPAELGDSAVYLCASSLGLFFDEQYFGPGTRLTVT.

The chain uses TRBV19 and TRBJ2-1; D gene unclear. The CDR3 loop spans 16 amino acids. CDR1 is LNHDA and CDR2 is SQIVND in the germline V gene (reference sequence). Trimming cost V 4 bases and J 8 bases, with 21 bases left between them. The CDR3: CASSKPRMVAEYEQFF. DNA of the CDR3: TGTGCCAGTAGTAAACCCCGGATGGTAGCTGAGTATGAGCAGTTCTTC.

This clone was seen a single time. The chain recombines TRBV15 with TRBJ1-5; 7 positions match TRBD1. This CDR3 comprises 13 residues. J gave up 5 bases and V 5 bases, and 3 bases lay outside the gene matches. CDR1 and CDR2 from the germline V gene are LNHNV and YYDKDF (reference sequence). The CDR3 loop is CATSGTGDQPQHF. The CDR3 nucleotides read TGTGCCACCAGCGGAACAGGGGATCAGCCCCAGCATTTT.

This sequence joins TRBV18 and TRBJ1-1; no reliable D call. The CDR3 covers 12 residues. CDR1 KGHSH and CDR2 LQKENI come from the germline V gene. The germline V and J ends were trimmed by 1 base and 11 bases, with 11 bases remaining between them. CDR3 protein: CASSPLEGGAFF. The DNA for the CDR3 is TGTGCCAGCTCACCACTGGAGGGAGGCGCTTTCTTT.

The sample holds one count of this clone. The V gene is TRBV27, the J gene TRBJ2-1, with 14 bases matching TRBD2. The V segment lost 5 bases and the J segment 9 bases; nucleotides outside the gene matches: 6. This CDR3 spans 15 amino acids. Per germline, CDR1 MNHEY and CDR2 SMNVEV (reference sequence). The CDR3 region is CASSVPGLAGAEQFF. In nucleotides, the CDR3 is TGTGCCAGCAGTGTACCGGGACTAGCGGGAGCTGAGCAGTTCTTC.

DNA of the CDR3: TGTGCCAGCAGCGTAGGCACGGGGGGCCAGGGCTTCACTGAAGCTTTCTTT. Amino acids: CASSVGTGGQGFTEAFF. This sequence joins TRBV9 and TRBJ1-1; D might be TRBD1 (6 bases). This CDR3 is 17 amino acids long. Trimming pared 0 bases from V and 4 bases from J, leaving 19 bases between. Germline loops: CDR1 SGDLS, CDR2 YYNGEE.

V is TRBV11-2 and J is TRBJ2-7; D unresolved. CDR1 and CDR2 (germline): SGHAT, FQNNGV. V was trimmed by 5 bases and J by 6 bases, leaving 11 bases between them. The CDR3 has 12 amino acids. The DNA of the CDR3 is TGTGCCAGCAGCGACGGAGTTAGCGAGCAGTACTTC. It encodes CASSDGVSEQYF.

The chain couples TRBV9 to TRBJ1-2; D gene ambiguous. CDR3 size: 14 residues. Between the trimmed V and J ends, which lost 3 bases and 2 bases, there was a span of 11 bases. The V gene's germline CDR1 is SGDLS and CDR2 YYNGEE. The CDR3 DNA follows: TGTGCCAGCAGCGCCGACCTCGGGAACTATGGCTACACCTTC. Amino acids: CASSADLGNYGYTF.

The gene calls are TRBV30 and TRBJ1-1; D gene uncertain. In germline, CDR1 is GTSNPN, CDR2 SVGIG (reference sequence). Between the trimmed V and J ends, which lost 5 bases and 0 bases, there was a span of 4 bases. CDR3 length: 11 residues. CDR3 amino acids: CAWGVNTEAFF. CDR3 DNA sequence: TGTGCCTGGGGAGTGAACACTGAAGCTTTCTTT.

This chain uses TRBV15 with TRBJ2-1; TRBD2 matches 10 bases. Germline loops: CDR1 LNHNV, CDR2 YYDKDF (reference sequence). The CDR3 loop spans 15 amino acids. With V trimmed by 4 bases and J by 7 bases, 7 bases remained unmatched. The CDR3 region is CATSIGLAEGNEQFF. The CDR3 DNA follows: TGTGCCACCAGCATCGGACTAGCGGAGGGGAATGAGCAGTTCTTC.

The chain is built from TRBV5-4 and TRBJ2-7; TRBD1 matches at 7 bases. The germline gives CDR1 SGHNT, CDR2 YYREEE (reference sequence). CDR3 length: 14 residues. The trim removed 1 base at V and 2 bases at J, leaving 3 bases unmatched. CDR3 DNA sequence: TGTGCCAGCAGCTTGTCTGGGACAGCCTACGAGCAGTACTTC. This codes for CASSLSGTAYEQYF.

This chain uses TRBV7-2 with TRBJ2-2; 9 bases align to TRBD1. After removal of 1 base from V and 4 bases from J, the junction contained 10 bases not matched to a gene. This CDR3 spans 18 amino acids. From germline, CDR1 is SGHTA and CDR2 FQGNSA. In DNA, the CDR3 is TGTGCCAGCAGCTTAGAAGCTCCGGGACAGGGAACCACCGGGGAGCTGTTTTTT. The encoded protein is CASSLEAPGQGTTGELFF.

This clone was picked up one time. V and J are TRBV7-8 and TRBJ2-2, with 14 bases lining up with TRBD2. The CDR3 has 19 amino acids. From germline, CDR1 is SGHVS and CDR2 FQNEAQ. Trimming removed 1 base from V and 4 bases from J; junction bases left unmatched: 8. The CDR3 sequence: CASSLEAGLAGVVTGELFF. DNA of the CDR3: TGTGCCAGCAGCTTAGAAGCGGGACTAGCGGGAGTGGTCACCGGGGAGCTGTTTTTT. Full variable domain (missing parts from reference TRBV7-8 and TRBJ2-2): GAGVSQSPRYKVAKRGQDVALRCDPISGHVSLFWYQQALGQGPEFLTYFQNEAQLDKSGLPSDRFFAERPEGSVSTLKIQRTQQEDSAVYLCASSLEAGLAGVVTGELFFGEGSRLTVL.